This TCR beta chain was identified in a study of blood T cell repertoires in COVID-19 (dated by TCRdb to the early 2020s). The study in broad terms: The collaborator samples originated in the United States, Italy and Spain and spanned the acute and convalescent phases of COVID-19. The material from the prospective study consisted of cDNA or gDNA derived from T cells, B-cell-depleted T cells, or PBMCs. Subjects who had been exposed to COVID-19, were actively infected with it, or had recovered from it provided the deeply sampled blood TCRbeta repertoires that made up the dataset. A freely available public database, intended as a resource for researchers studying the immune response to SARS-CoV-2, is where the repertoires were released. The samples were drawn from two sources: the first 160 participants of the ongoing ImmuneRACE study, and 1,000 to 1,500 subjects contributed by 6 global collaborators. The sample metadata nearly always contained a de-identified subject ID, COVID-19 status, age in years and sex. Where HLA class I and class II types were available, the types were taken from metadata supplied by the sample provider, not from assay-based typing.

According to the germline V gene, CDR1 reads SGHRS and CDR2 reads YFSETQ. The CDR3 goes from the cysteine to the phenylalanine over 13 residues. Here the CDR3 DNA is all that survives: 39 bases in frame from base 1. The V end loses 0 bases and the J end loses 6 bases, and a stretch of 7 bases separates them. On the study overall, not on this receptor specifically: The amount of clinical and demographic metadata varied by source and participant and was provided uncurated.

At one collaborating source in Seattle, patients were enrolled during active infection and were followed longitudinally through the course of disease. Each collaborating institution followed its own protocols to collect whole blood in K2EDTA tubes. For TCRbeta analysis, collaborator samples were shipped as frozen whole blood, as isolated PBMCs, or as DNA extracted from either sample type. This clone was counted a few times. Its antigen has not been determined. Base qualities are missing; no much larger clone stands one base away. TCRbeta CDR3 regions were amplified from genomic DNA by means of the immunoSEQ Assay, a bias-controlled multiplex PCR. The published analysis was carried out like this. The number of nucleated cells in each sample was estimated from the amplification of reference gene primers within the assay. Sequence reads were collapsed and filtered to measure the absolute abundance of every unique TCRbeta CDR3 rearrangement. For each sample, productive Simpson clonality was calculated as the square root of Simpson's diversity index across productive rearrangements. TCRdb mirrors the immuneACCESS table, restricted to in-frame sequences. Some clones are absent from its copies; in checked studies, under half trace to an unresolved V gene, and the reason for the others is unknown. Clonal size and the V and J genes are those of that table, whereas D and trimming came from the DNA. This sample gives 240,000 or so clones in total; roughly 79% of them show up just once. Approximately 7.5% of the sample is held by the ten biggest clonotypes.

The receptor's source is a woman over 75 with COVID-19, enrolled during active disease. The chain links TRBV5-1 with TRBJ2-1; the D gene is possibly TRBD2, with 5 bases matching. Sequencing was carried out using peripheral blood. The CDR3 is CASSLGLLNEQFF. The DNA sequence is TGCGCCAGCAGCTTGGGACTACTCAATGAGCAGTTCTTC.